The 21 T cell receptor beta chains below all came from one sample that was sequenced in a study of T cell responses to AZD1222 COVID-19 vaccine. Produced via immunoSEQ multiplex PCR; TCRdb's table is partial and in-frame only. This sample carries roughly 87,000 clones, 88% of them seen once, and the ten largest clones take about 7.1%. The starting material was peripheral blood, obtained 28 days after the second AZD1222 dose. These receptors came from an adult who received the AZD1222 COVID-19 vaccine.

The rearrangement uses TRBV19 and TRBJ2-1, with D possibly being TRBD1 (6 bases). Trimming cost V 5 bases and J 3 bases, with 11 bases left between them. Germline values: CDR1 LNHDA, CDR2 SQIVND (reference sequence). The CDR3 spans 14 residues. The CDR3 protein is CASSPRQVYNEQFF. In nucleotides, the CDR3 is TGTGCCAGTAGTCCTCGACAGGTCTACAATGAGCAGTTCTTC.

V is TRBV7-9 and J is TRBJ1-5; 8 nucleotides agree with TRBD1. This CDR3 spans 14 amino acids. From germline, CDR1 is SEHNR and CDR2 FQNEAQ (reference sequence). J was trimmed by 7 bases and V by 4 bases; bases with no gene match: 6. CDR3 coding DNA: TGTGCCAGCAGCTACGGACAGGGAGGACAGCCCCAGCATTTT. It specifies CASSYGQGGQPQHF.

The chain is built from TRBV28 and TRBJ1-3; D gene unclear. The V and J ends lost 3 bases and 0 bases respectively, with 9 bases between them. Germline V gives CDR1 MDHEN, CDR2 SYDVKM. This CDR3 is built from 15 residues. The CDR3 spells CASSLVQDSGNTIYF. CDR3 nucleotides: TGTGCCAGCAGTTTGGTCCAGGACTCTGGAAACACCATATATTTT.

The chain couples TRBV3-1 (or the pseudogene TRBV3-2) to TRBJ1-2, with 8 bases aligning to TRBD1. CDR1 and CDR2 from the germline V gene are LGHDT and YNNKEL (reference sequence). J gave up 4 bases and V 0 bases, and 7 bases lay outside the gene matches. The CDR3 extends over 16 amino acids. In nucleotides, the CDR3 is TGTGCCAGCAGCCAAGACCTACAGGGGGTCCTCTATGGCTACACCTTC. As protein: CASSQDLQGVLYGYTF.

The chain combines TRBV5-8 with TRBJ2-3; 12 bases match TRBD2. Trimming at V came to 2 bases and at J to 4 bases, leaving 5 bases not matched to a gene. CDR1 is SGHTS, CDR2 YDEGEE, per germline. This CDR3 region has 16 residues. The CDR3 protein is CASSLILAGGPDTQYF. CDR3 DNA: TGTGCCAGCAGCTTAATCCTAGCGGGAGGGCCAGATACGCAGTATTTT.

The rearrangement links TRBV24-1 to TRBJ2-1, with D possibly matching TRBD1 (5 bases). V shed 3 bases and J shed 12 bases, with 14 bases lying between them. The CDR3 sequence is 13 residues long. Germline V lookup: CDR1 KGHDR, CDR2 SFDVKD. The CDR3 region is CATSDRVPRGQFF. The CDR3 coding sequence is TGTGCCACCAGTGATCGCGTGCCAAGGGGGCAGTTCTTC.

The rearrangement uses TRBV4-2 and TRBJ1-2, with TRBD1 matching over 8 bases. After removal of 0 bases from V and 7 bases from J, the junction contained 7 bases not matched to a gene. CDR1 and CDR2 (germline): LGHNA, YNFKEQ. CDR3 length equals 15 residues. The CDR3 nucleotides read TGTGCCAGCAGCCAAGAGGCCGGACAGGGTACTGGCTACACCTTC. Protein: CASSQEAGQGTGYTF.

The chain has TRBV19 and TRBJ2-1, with TRBD2 matching 9 bases. Trimming took 5 bases from V and 10 from J; bases not matched to a gene: 6. This CDR3 is 13 amino acids long. CDR1 and CDR2 (germline): LNHDA, SQIVND (reference sequence). Here the CDR3 DNA reads TGTGCCAGTAGTGCAGGACTAGCGAGGGAGCAGTTCTTC. Its protein product is CASSAGLAREQFF. Full variable domain (remainder filled in from reference TRBV19 and TRBJ2-1): DGGITQSPKYLFRKEGQNVTLSCEQNLNHDAMYWYRQDPGQGLRLIYYSQIVNDFQKGDIAEGYSVSREKKESFPLTVTSAQKNPTAFYLCASSAGLAREQFFGPGTRLTVL.

The chain joins TRBV3-1 (or the pseudogene TRBV3-2) to TRBJ2-3; 13 nucleotides agree with TRBD2. V gave up 5 bases and J gave up 2 bases; unmatched junction bases: 10. The CDR3 runs to 18 residues. Germline lookup yields CDR1 LGHDT and CDR2 YNNKEL (reference sequence). In nucleotides, the CDR3 is TGTGCCAGCAGCGACCGAAGGACTAGCGGGGGCGTCACAGATACGCAGTATTTT. The encoded protein is CASSDRRTSGGVTDTQYF.

The table lists this clone with a few counts. The chain couples TRBV15 to TRBJ2-3; 8 bases fit TRBD2. CDR3 size: 16 residues. The germline V gene encodes CDR1 LNHNV and CDR2 YYDKDF (reference sequence). V lost 0 bases and J lost 4; bases outside the gene matches: 6. The CDR3 bases are TGTGCCACCAGCAGAGAGGCGGGAGGTGGAGCAGATACGCAGTATTTT. Protein sequence: CATSREAGGGADTQYF. The full variable domain, completed using reference TRBV15 and TRBJ2-3, is DAMVIQNPRYQVTQFGKPVTLSCSQTLNHNVMYWYQQKSSQAPKLLFHYYDKDFNNEADTPDNFQSRRPNTSFCFLDIRSPGLGDTAMYLCATSREAGGGADTQYFGPGTRLTVL.

This sequence joins TRBV5-1 and TRBJ1-6; D unresolved. CDR3 length: 15 amino acids. Germline V gives CDR1 SGHRS, CDR2 YFSETQ. The germline V and J ends were trimmed by 3 bases and 5 bases, with 12 bases remaining between them. CDR3 DNA: TGCGCCAGCAGCTCCCTGGGCCGCGATAATTCACCCCTCCACTTT. It yields the protein CASSSLGRDNSPLHF. Using reference TRBV5-1 and TRBJ1-6 for the parts outside the CDR3, the full variable domain is KAGVTQTPRYLIKTRGQQVTLSCSPISGHRSVSWYQQTPGQGLQFLFEYFSETQRNKGNFPGRFSGRQFSNSRSEMNVSTLELGDSALYLCASSSLGRDNSPLHFGNGTRLTVT.

In its sample, this clone was seen once. J is TRBJ1-5 and V is TRBV15, with no clear D. CDR3 size: 15 residues. The germline gives CDR1 LNHNV, CDR2 YYDKDF (reference sequence). V gave up 0 bases and J gave up 0 bases, with 6 bases separating them. Here the CDR3 DNA reads TGTGCCACCAGCAGAGAAGGAGATAGCAATCAGCCCCAGCATTTT. Amino acids: CATSREGDSNQPQHF.

This clone was detected only once. The V gene is TRBV7-2, the J gene TRBJ1-1; tentatively, D is TRBD1 (6 bases). The CDR3 runs to 16 residues. V was cut by 5 bases and J by 1 base, with 17 bases left in between. Germline V gene data show CDR1 as SGHTA and CDR2 as FQGNSA. CDR3 nucleotides: TGTGCCAGCAGCGCCTACGGCGGGGGCCCGAACACTGAAGCTTTCTTT. Translating it yields CASSAYGGGPNTEAFF.

This clone was observed once. The CDR3 nucleotides read TGTGCCAGCAGCTCCGCGCGGGAGATAGACACCGGGGAGCTGTTTTTT. It specifies CASSSAREIDTGELFF. The chain combines TRBV27 with TRBJ2-2, with 7 bases fitting TRBD2. CDR3 length equals 16 residues. J was trimmed by 3 bases and V by 6 bases; bases with no gene match: 10. Germline V gene lookup returns CDR1 MNHEY and CDR2 SMNVEV (reference sequence).

The sample holds one count of this clone. The V call is TRBV5-1, the J call TRBJ2-1, with TRBD2 matching 10 bases. After removal of 3 bases from V and 5 bases from J, the junction contained 8 bases not matched to a gene. This CDR3 is 16 amino acids long. The germline V gene has CDR1 SGHRS and CDR2 YFSETQ. The CDR3 bases are TGCGCCAGCAGCTACGGGACTAGCGAGAGGAACAATGAGCAGTTCTTC. Encoded protein: CASSYGTSERNNEQFF. The full variable domain, with the rest looked up from reference TRBV5-1 and TRBJ2-1, is KAGVTQTPRYLIKTRGQQVTLSCSPISGHRSVSWYQQTPGQGLQFLFEYFSETQRNKGNFPGRFSGRQFSNSRSEMNVSTLELGDSALYLCASSYGTSERNNEQFFGPGTRLTVL.

J is TRBJ1-2 and V is TRBV4-1; D possibly corresponds to TRBD1 (6 bases). Germline CDR1 reads MGHRA; CDR2 reads YSYEKL. This CDR3 comprises 13 residues. V was trimmed by 1 base and J by 12 bases, leaving 15 bases between them. The CDR3, as DNA: TGCGCCAGCAGCCAAGTGCGGGGGCCTTATAACACCTTC. As protein: CASSQVRGPYNTF.

The V call is TRBV6-6, the J call TRBJ2-5; D unclear. The CDR3 has 14 residues. The germline CDR1 and CDR2 sequences are MNHNY and SVGAGI (reference sequence). The V end lost 0 bases, the J end lost 4 bases, and 9 bases lay between the germline ends. In DNA form, the CDR3 reads TGTGCCAGCAGTTACTCTAGTTTCGGAGAGACCCAGTACTTC. As protein: CASSYSSFGETQYF.

The V call is TRBV4-2, the J call TRBJ1-1; 8 nucleotides align to TRBD1. The V gene's germline CDR1 is LGHNA and CDR2 YNFKEQ. The trim removed 4 bases at V and 6 bases at J, leaving 4 bases unmatched. The CDR3 is 13 residues long. The CDR3 sequence: CASSPRGRAEAFF. CDR3 sequence (DNA): TGTGCCAGCAGCCCCAGGGGGCGCGCTGAAGCTTTCTTT.

This clone was observed a single time. This chain links TRBV6-5 with TRBJ2-1, with 9 positions matching TRBD2. The CDR3 is made up of 14 amino acids. V lost 6 bases to trimming and J lost 9 bases; unmatched junction nucleotides: 9. CDR1 is MNHEY and CDR2 is SVGAGI in the germline V gene. In DNA, the CDR3 is TGTGCCAGCAGCCGGGCTAGCGGGACCGGTGAGCAGTTCTTC. Its protein is CASSRASGTGEQFF.

The chain is built from TRBV18 and TRBJ1-5; 7 bases fit TRBD1. Losses at the gene ends were 3 bases for V and 7 bases for J; bases not matched to a gene: 6. This CDR3 region has 14 residues. From germline, CDR1 is KGHSH and CDR2 LQKENI. The CDR3 is CASSPTGSRQPQHF. The CDR3 nucleotides read TGTGCCAGCTCACCGACAGGGTCCCGGCAGCCCCAGCATTTT.

This clone was observed a few times. The chain couples TRBV7-9 to TRBJ2-1; TRBD2 might be the D (6 bases). The CDR3 consists of 18 residues. The germline gives CDR1 SEHNR, CDR2 FQNEAQ (reference sequence). With 0 bases removed from V and 0 bases from J, the gap between germline ends came to 15 bases. The CDR3, as DNA: TGTGCCAGCAGCTTAGCCCTAGGTTGGAGGGCCTCCTACAATGAGCAGTTCTTC. Translation gives CASSLALGWRASYNEQFF.